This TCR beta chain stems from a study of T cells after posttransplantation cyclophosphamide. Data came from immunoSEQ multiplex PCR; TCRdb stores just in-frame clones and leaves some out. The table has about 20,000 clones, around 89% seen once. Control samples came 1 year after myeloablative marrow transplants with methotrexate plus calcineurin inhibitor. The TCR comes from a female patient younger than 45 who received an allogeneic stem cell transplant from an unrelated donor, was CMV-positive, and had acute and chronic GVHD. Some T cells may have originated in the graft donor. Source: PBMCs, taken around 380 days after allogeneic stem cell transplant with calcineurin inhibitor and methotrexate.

The CDR3 nucleotides are TGTGCCAGCAGTGAACTTCGGACAGACGTCTCTGGGGCCAACGTCCTGACTTTC. Protein: CASSELRTDVSGANVLTF. This chain uses TRBV2 with TRBJ2-6, with D tentatively TRBD1 (6 bases). Trimming pared 2 bases from V and 0 bases from J, leaving 14 bases between. CDR1 is SNHLY and CDR2 is FYNNEI in the germline V gene. The CDR3 has 18 amino acids. Looking up the rest from reference TRBV2 and TRBJ2-6 gives the full variable domain: EPEVTQTPSHQVTQMGQEVILRCVPISNHLYFYWYRQILGQKVEFLVSFYNNEISEKSEIFDDQFSVERPDGSNFTLKIRSTKLEDSAMYFCASSELRTDVSGANVLTFGAGSRLTVL.